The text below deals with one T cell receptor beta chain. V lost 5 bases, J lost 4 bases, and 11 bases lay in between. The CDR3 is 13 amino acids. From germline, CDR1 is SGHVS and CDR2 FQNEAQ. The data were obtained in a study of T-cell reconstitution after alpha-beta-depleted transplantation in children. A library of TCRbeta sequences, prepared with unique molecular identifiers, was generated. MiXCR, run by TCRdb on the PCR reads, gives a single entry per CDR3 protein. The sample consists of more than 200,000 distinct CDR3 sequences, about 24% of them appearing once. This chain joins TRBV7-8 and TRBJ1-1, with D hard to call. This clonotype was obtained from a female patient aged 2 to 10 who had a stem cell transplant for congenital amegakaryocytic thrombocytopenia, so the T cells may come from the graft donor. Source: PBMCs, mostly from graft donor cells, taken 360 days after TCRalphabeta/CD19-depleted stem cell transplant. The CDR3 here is CASSLPLGTEAFF. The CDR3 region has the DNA TGTGCCAGCAGCCTCCCGTTAGGCACTGAAGCTTTCTTT.